This TCR beta chain appears in the sequencing data of a study of Ad26.COV2.S vaccination and SARS-CoV-2 variants. Findings and limits, study-wide: After vaccination, substantial breadth of spike-specific CD8+ and CD4+ responses was reported. Recipients given vaccine exceeded placebo recipients in spike-specific TCR breadth.

The sample's treatment: over 15 received Ad26.COV2.S at low or high dose, single or two shots; 5 received placebo; per-sample allocation not given. Each sample was drawn 63 days after the first injection (of vaccine or placebo). TCRdb's copy holds only in-frame clones and misses some; the assay was immunoSEQ multiplex PCR. The table includes hundreds of thousands of clones, more than 70% detected once. Comments on this clone: Its antigen is as yet unknown.

Specimen: peripheral blood, collected in a trial of Ad26.COV2.S vaccine versus placebo. The clonotype was recovered from a person aged 18 to 65 who received the Ad26.COV2.S COVID-19 vaccine or a placebo.

The CDR3, as DNA: TGTGCCAGCAGTGGACAGGGGCATCAGCCCCAGCATTTT. This sequence encodes CASSGQGHQPQHF. The genes are TRBV25-1 and TRBJ1-5, with 8 bases identical to TRBD1. In germline, CDR1 is MGHDK, CDR2 SYGVNS. The CDR3 is 13 residues long. V was pared by 4 bases and J by 5 bases, with 1 base of the junction left unmatched.